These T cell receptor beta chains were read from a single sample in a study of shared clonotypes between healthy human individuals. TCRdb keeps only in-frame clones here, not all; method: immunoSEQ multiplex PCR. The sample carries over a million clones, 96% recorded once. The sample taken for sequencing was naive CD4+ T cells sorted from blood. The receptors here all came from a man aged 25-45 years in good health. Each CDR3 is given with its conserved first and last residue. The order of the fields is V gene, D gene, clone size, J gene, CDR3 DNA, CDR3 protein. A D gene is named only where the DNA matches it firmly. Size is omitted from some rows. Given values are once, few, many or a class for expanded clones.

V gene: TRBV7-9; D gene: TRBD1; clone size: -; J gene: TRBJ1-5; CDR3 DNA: TGTGCCAGCAGCCCGACAGGGGATCAGCCCCAGCATTTT; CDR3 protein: CASSPTGDQPQHF
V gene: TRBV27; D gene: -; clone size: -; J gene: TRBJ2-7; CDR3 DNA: TGTGCCAGCAGTTTTAGCAGGGTTACCTACGAGCAGTACTTC; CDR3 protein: CASSFSRVTYEQYF
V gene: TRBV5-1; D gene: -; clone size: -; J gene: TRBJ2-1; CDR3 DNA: TGCGCCAGCAGCTTGGCCGGCCGCCCGGATGAGCAGTTCTTC; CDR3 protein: CASSLAGRPDEQFF
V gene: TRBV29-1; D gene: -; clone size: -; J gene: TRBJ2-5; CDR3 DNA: TGCAGCGTCCGGCGGACAGTACAAGAGACCCAGTACTTC; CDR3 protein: CSVRRTVQETQYF
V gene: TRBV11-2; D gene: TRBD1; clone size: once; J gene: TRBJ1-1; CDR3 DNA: TGTGCCAGCAGCTCCCAAACAGGGGGCGCTCGGGGAGCTTTCTTT; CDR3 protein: CASSSQTGGARGAFF
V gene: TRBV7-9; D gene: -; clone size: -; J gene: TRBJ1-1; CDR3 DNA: TGTGCCAGCAGCTTGTCTCAGGGGAACACTGAAGCTTTCTTT; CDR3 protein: CASSLSQGNTEAFF
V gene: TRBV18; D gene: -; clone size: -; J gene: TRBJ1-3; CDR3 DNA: TGTGCCAGCTCACCAAAGACAGGAACTGGAAACACCATATATTTT; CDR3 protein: CASSPKTGTGNTIYF
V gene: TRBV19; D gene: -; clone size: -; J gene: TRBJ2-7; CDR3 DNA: TGTGCCAGTAGTATCCGGGGTCGGGGGAGCTCCTACGAGCAGTACTTC; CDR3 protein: CASSIRGRGSSYEQYF
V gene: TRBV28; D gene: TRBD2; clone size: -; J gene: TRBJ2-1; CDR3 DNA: TGTGCCAGCAGTTGGGGGACTAGCGGTAGAAATGAGCAGTTCTTC; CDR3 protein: CASSWGTSGRNEQFF
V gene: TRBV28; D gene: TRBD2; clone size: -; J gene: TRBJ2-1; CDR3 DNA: TGTGCCAGCAGTTTGCGAGGGCTAGCGGGGTTAAATGAGCAGTTCTTC; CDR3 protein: CASSLRGLAGLNEQFF
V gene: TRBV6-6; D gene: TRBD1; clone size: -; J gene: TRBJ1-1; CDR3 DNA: TGTGCCAGCAGTTTTGGGACAGGGGCGTACACTGAAGCTTTCTTT; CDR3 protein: CASSFGTGAYTEAFF
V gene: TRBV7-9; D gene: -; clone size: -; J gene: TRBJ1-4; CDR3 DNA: TGTGCCAGCAGCTTAATAGCTCGGGCACCAGAGAATGAAAAACTGTTTTTT; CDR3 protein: CASSLIARAPENEKLFF
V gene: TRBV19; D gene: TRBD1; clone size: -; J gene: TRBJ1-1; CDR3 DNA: TGTGCCAGTAGTATCCGACAGGGGGCAGCTTTCTTT; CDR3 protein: CASSIRQGAAFF
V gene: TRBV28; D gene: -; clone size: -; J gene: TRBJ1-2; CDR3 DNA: TGTGCCAGCAGTTCTGGGGGCGGGATAGGCTACACCTTC; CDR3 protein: CASSSGGGIGYTF
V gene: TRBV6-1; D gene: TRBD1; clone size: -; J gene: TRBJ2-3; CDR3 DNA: TGTGCCAGCAGAGGGACAGGGCCCGGGGGTACGCAGTATTTT; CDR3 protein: CASRGTGPGGTQYF
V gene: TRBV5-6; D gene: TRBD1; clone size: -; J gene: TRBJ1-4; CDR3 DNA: TGTGCCAGCACGACCGGGACAGGGGGCGCGGGGGTCAGTGAAAAACTGTTTTTT; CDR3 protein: CASTTGTGGAGVSEKLFF
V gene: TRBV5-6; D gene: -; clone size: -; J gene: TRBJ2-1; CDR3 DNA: TGTGCCAGCAGCTCGTCAGCGGGCCCTACCAAGCAGTTCTTC; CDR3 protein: CASSSSAGPTKQFF
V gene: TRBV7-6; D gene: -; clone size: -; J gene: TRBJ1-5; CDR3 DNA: TGTGCCAGCAGCATACCAGGGGATAGCAATCAGCCCCAGCATTTT; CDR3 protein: CASSIPGDSNQPQHF
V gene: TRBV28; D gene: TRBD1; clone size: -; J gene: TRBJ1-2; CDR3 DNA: TGTGCCAGCAGTCTTAAGGGGGCTGATGGCTACACCTTC; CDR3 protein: CASSLKGADGYTF
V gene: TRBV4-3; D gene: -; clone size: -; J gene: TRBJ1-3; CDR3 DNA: TGCGCCAGCAGCCAAGATCTGGGCGAGCTGGGAAACACCATATATTTT; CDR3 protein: CASSQDLGELGNTIYF
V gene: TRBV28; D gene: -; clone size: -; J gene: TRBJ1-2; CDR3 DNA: TGTGCCAGCAGCCAAGCAGGAGCTAACTATGGCTACACCTTC; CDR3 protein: CASSQAGANYGYTF
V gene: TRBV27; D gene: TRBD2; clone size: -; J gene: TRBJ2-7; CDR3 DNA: TGTGCCAGCAGTTCATCTATAAGACTAGCGGGAGCACTCGAGCAGTACTTC; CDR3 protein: CASSSSIRLAGALEQYF
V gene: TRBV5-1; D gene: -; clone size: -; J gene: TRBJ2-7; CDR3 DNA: TGCGCCAGCAGCTCCACCACCTACGAGCAGTACTTC; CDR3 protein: CASSSTTYEQYF
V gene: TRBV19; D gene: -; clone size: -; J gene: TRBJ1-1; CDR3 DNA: TGTGCCAGTAGTAAAGGACAGAATCCTAATGAAGCTTTCTTT; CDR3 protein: CASSKGQNPNEAFF
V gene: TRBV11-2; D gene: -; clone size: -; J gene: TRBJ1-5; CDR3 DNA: TGTGCCAGCAGCTTAGTTGGGGGTCGGCAGCCCCAGCATTTT; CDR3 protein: CASSLVGGRQPQHF
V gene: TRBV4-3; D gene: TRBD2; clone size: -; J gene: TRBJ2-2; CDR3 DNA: TGCGCCAGCAGCCGGGGACTAGCGGACACCGGGGAGCTGTTTTTT; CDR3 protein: CASSRGLADTGELFF
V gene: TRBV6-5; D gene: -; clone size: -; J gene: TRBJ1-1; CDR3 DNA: TGTGCCAGCAGTATCCAGACAGGTCTGAACACTGAAGCTTTCTTT; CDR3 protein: CASSIQTGLNTEAFF
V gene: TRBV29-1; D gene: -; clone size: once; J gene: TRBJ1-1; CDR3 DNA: TGCAGCGTGGCCGGGATGGCCCCACGGACTGAAGCTTTCTTT; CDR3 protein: CSVAGMAPRTEAFF
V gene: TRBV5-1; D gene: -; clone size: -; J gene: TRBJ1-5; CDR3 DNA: TGCGCCAGCAGCTTGGACGGGATCAGTCAGCCCCAGCATTTT; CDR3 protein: CASSLDGISQPQHF
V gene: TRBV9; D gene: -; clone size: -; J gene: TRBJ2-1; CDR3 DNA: TGTGCCAGCAGCGTAGATGGCAGGGTCTACAATGAGCAGTTCTTC; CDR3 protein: CASSVDGRVYNEQFF
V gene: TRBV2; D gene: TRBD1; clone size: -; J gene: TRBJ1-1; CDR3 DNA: TGTGCCAGCAGCGACCGGACAGGGCATAATGAAGCTTTCTTT; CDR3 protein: CASSDRTGHNEAFF
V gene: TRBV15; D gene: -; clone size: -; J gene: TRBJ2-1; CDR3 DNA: TGTGCCACCAGCAGCAACCCGACAGGCAATGAGCAGTTCTTC; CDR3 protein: CATSSNPTGNEQFF
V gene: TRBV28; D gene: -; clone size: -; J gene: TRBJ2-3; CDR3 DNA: TGTGCCAGCACCTGGCACCGGGGGCAGGGAACAGATACGCAGTATTTT; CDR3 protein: CASTWHRGQGTDTQYF
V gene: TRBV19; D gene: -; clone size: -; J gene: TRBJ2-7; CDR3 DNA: TGTGCCAGTAGTATGGGTCCCGGCGGCTACCCCCCCTACGAGCAGTACTTC; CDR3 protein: CASSMGPGGYPPYEQYF
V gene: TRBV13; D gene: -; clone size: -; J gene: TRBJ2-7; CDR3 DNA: TGTGCCAGCCCCTTTACAGGCACTAAATCAGACGAGCAGTACTTC; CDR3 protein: CASPFTGTKSDEQYF
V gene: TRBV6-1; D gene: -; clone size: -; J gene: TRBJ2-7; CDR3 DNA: TGTGCCAGCAGTGAAGCCTGGAACGAGCAGTACTTC; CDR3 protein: CASSEAWNEQYF
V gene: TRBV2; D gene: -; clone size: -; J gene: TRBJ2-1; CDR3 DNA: TGTGCCAGCAGTGGTCTTGTCAGATACAATGAGCAGTTCTTC; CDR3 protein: CASSGLVRYNEQFF
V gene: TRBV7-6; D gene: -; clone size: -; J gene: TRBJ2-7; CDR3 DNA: TGTGCCAGCAGTCTTAGCGCTGAGACCTCGAAGTACTTC; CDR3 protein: CASSLSAETSKYF
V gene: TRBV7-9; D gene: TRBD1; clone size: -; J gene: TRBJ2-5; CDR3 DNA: TGTGCCAGCAGCCGCCGGGACAGGGAAGAGACCCAGTACTTC; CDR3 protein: CASSRRDREETQYF
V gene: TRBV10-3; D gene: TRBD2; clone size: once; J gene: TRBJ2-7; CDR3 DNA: TGTGCCATCAGTGATGCGAGCGGGGTGAACTCCTACGAGCAGTACTTC; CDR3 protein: CAISDASGVNSYEQYF
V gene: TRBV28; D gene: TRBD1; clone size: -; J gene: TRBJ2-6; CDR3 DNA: TGTGCCAGCAGTTTCGGGACAGTCAACTCTGGGGCCAACGTCCTGACTTTC; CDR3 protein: CASSFGTVNSGANVLTF
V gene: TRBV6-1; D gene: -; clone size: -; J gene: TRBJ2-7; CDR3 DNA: TGTGCCAGCAGTGAAGCCGGGGGAGATAGCGAGCAGTACTTC; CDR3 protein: CASSEAGGDSEQYF
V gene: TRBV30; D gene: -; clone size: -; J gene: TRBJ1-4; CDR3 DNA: TGTGCCTGGAGTCCAACGCTGGGTGGACGGGCTGAAAAACTGTTTTTT; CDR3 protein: CAWSPTLGGRAEKLFF
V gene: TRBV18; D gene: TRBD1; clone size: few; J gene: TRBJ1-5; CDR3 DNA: TGTGCCAGCTCACCGACAGGGGGCAATCAGCCCCAGCATTTT; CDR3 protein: CASSPTGGNQPQHF
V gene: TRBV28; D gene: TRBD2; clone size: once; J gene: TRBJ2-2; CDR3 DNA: TGTGCCAGCAACCCGGGAGGGCCATCCGGGGAGCTGTTTTTT; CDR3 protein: CASNPGGPSGELFF
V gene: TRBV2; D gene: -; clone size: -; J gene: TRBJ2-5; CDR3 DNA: TGTGCCGAGAACGGGGGTTTCGGAGAGACCCAGTACTTC; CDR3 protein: CAENGGFGETQYF
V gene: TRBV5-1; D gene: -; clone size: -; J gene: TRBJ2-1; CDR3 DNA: TGCGCCAGCAGCTTGGCGGGGTTGTCCTACAATGAGCAGTTCTTC; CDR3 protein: CASSLAGLSYNEQFF
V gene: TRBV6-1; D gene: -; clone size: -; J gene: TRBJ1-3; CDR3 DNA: TGTGCCAGCAGTGAAGCGCGCCGGGGTTATGCCATATATTTT; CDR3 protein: CASSEARRGYAIYF
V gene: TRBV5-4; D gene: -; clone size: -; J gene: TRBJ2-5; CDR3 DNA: TGTGCCAGCAGCTTGCCAGAAGAGACCCAGTACTTC; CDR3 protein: CASSLPEETQYF
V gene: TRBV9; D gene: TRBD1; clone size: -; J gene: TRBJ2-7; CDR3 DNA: TGTGCCAGCAGCGGCCGGACAGGGGACTACGAGCAGTACTTC; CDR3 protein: CASSGRTGDYEQYF
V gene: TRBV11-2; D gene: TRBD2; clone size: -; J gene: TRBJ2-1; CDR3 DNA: TGTGCCAGCAGACCCAGCGGGAGTTCCTACAATGAGCAGTTCTTC; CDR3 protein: CASRPSGSSYNEQFF
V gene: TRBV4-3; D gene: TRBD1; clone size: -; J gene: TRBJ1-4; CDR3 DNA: TGCGCCAGCAGCCCCCAGACCGGGACAGGGGATGAAAAACTGTTTTTT; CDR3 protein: CASSPQTGTGDEKLFF
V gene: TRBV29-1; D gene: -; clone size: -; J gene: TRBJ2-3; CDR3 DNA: TGCAGCGTTGTGCTGACTTGGGGCACAGATACGCAGTATTTT; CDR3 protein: CSVVLTWGTDTQYF